A single sample is the source of the 5 T cell receptor beta chains below, sequenced in a study of response to subunit inactivated influenza vaccine. TCRdb analysed the RT-PCR reads with MiXCR anew, one entry per CDR3 protein. The sample lists 650,000 to 700,000 distinct CDR3 sequences; 15% to 19% were seen once. This sample comprised PBMCs from blood, obtained approximately 13 days after vaccination. These receptors all stem from a man between 50 and 59 years old who received an inactivated influenza vaccine.

The chain carries TRBV19 and TRBJ2-1; 11 bases align to TRBD2. The V gene end was trimmed by 5 bases and the J gene end by 1 base; junction bases not matched to a gene: 4. This CDR3 is built from 16 residues. Per germline, CDR1 LNHDA and CDR2 SQIVND (reference sequence). CDR3 loop: CASSDSGRASYNEQFF. Written as DNA, the CDR3 is TGTGCCAGTAGTGATAGCGGGAGGGCTTCCTACAATGAGCAGTTCTTC.

The chain carries TRBV5-5 and TRBJ2-2; D call uncertain. V was pared by 0 bases and J by 0 bases, with 9 bases between. The CDR3 is 16 residues long. Germline values: CDR1 SGHKS, CDR2 YYEKEE (reference sequence). The CDR3: CASSLVPIANTGELFF. CDR3 nucleotides: TGTGCCAGCAGCTTGGTACCTATCGCGAACACCGGGGAGCTGTTTTTT.

In this sample, this clonotype turned up a few times. The CDR3 is CASSMTSGGQLYEQYF. The CDR3 DNA is TGTGCCAGCAGTATGACTAGCGGGGGGCAACTCTACGAGCAGTACTTC. This chain joins TRBV27 and TRBJ2-7, with 13 bases fitting TRBD2. This CDR3 comprises 16 residues. From germline, CDR1 is MNHEY and CDR2 SMNVEV (reference sequence). The V gene end was trimmed by 5 bases and the J gene end by 3 bases; junction bases not matched to a gene: 7.

Only a few counts were recorded for this clonotype. The rearrangement links TRBV12-3 or TRBV12-4 to TRBJ1-2; D might be TRBD1 (5 bases). The CDR3 covers 14 residues. The V end lost 6 bases, the J end lost 1 base, and 12 bases lay between the germline ends. The CDR3 protein is CASRGLGGNYGYTF. In DNA form, the CDR3 reads TGTGCCAGCAGGGGACTTGGAGGTAACTATGGCTACACCTTC.

This clonotype was observed a handful of times. CDR3 sequence (DNA): TGTGCCAGTGGTTTGACAGGGAGCGAAGAGACCCAGTACTTC. Translating gives CASGLTGSEETQYF. This chain joins TRBV9 and TRBJ2-5; 7 bases are shared with TRBD1. Trimming at V came to 8 bases and at J to 3 bases, leaving 10 bases not matched to a gene. In germline, CDR1 is SGDLS, CDR2 YYNGEE. The CDR3 contains 14 residues. Together with reference TRBV9 and TRBJ2-5, the CDR3 gives the full variable domain: DSGVTQTPKHLITATGQRVTLRCSPRSGDLSVYWYQQSLDQGLQFLIQYYNGEERAKGNILERFSAQQFPDLHSELNLSSLELGDSALYFCASGLTGSEETQYFGPGTRLLVL.